This T cell receptor (beta chain) was recorded in a study of blood T cell repertoires in COVID-19. Overall study context: The samples span acute and convalescent COVID-19 from the United States, Italy and Spain. T cells, B-cell-depleted T cells, or PBMCs supplied cDNA or gDNA.

Trimming cost V 2 bases and J 7 bases, with 8 bases left between them. The CDR3 extends over 12 amino acids. Under the authors' procedure: Estimation of nucleated cell counts was performed using reference gene primer amplification. The method was immunoSEQ multiplex PCR; TCRdb's version includes in-frame clones alone and lacks a portion of them. V, J and clone size are those of that table, while D and trimming were read from the DNA. This sample has 30,000 to 40,000 clones, with 88% found just once. The sequencing input was peripheral blood. The receptor's source is a human donor with active COVID-19. The donor label of this sample is uncertain. The chain employs TRBV12-3 or TRBV12-4 and TRBJ1-2, with D perhaps TRBD1 (6 bases). The CDR3 DNA follows: TGTGCCAGCAGTTTATACAGGGCTGGCTACACCTTC. Translated: CASSLYRAGYTF.